Below are 5 T cell receptor beta chains sequenced from a single sample in a study of blood T cell repertoires in COVID-19. The assay was immunoSEQ multiplex PCR, and TCRdb's table has in-frame clones only and misses some. Of about 180,000 clones listed, around 85% are singletons. What was sequenced was PBMCs or T cells enriched from blood (not recorded which). The receptors were sampled from a man aged 35 to 55 who had recovered from COVID-19.

CDR3 amino acids: CASSESGIGEKLFF. CDR3 nucleotide sequence: TGTGCCAGCAGTGAATCGGGGATCGGCGAAAAACTGTTTTTT. The chain links TRBV2 to TRBJ1-4; D is undetermined. V was pared by 2 bases and J by 8 bases, with 12 bases between. Germline V gives CDR1 SNHLY, CDR2 FYNNEI. The CDR3 loop spans 14 amino acids.

The chain is built from TRBV21-1 and TRBJ2-7; the D segment call TRBD1 is taken from the table without a DNA check. TRBV21-1 is noted as a pseudogene. The CDR3 sequence is 16 residues long. This CDR3 reads CASSKGRVRGNYEQYF. The CDR3 region has the DNA TGTGCCAGCAGCAAAGGACGTGTGAGGGGGAACTACGAGCAGTACTTC.

This rearrangement joins TRBV5-6 to TRBJ2-2, with a tentative D call TRBD1 (6 bases). In germline, CDR1 is SGHDT, CDR2 YYEEEE. The ends were cut back, 0 bases at V and 4 bases at J, with 10 bases in the middle. This CDR3 is built from 15 residues. The CDR3 sequence: CASSLGDRRTGELFF. Written as DNA, the CDR3 is TGTGCCAGCAGCTTGGGAGACAGGCGCACCGGGGAGCTGTTTTTT.

V is TRBV2 and J is TRBJ1-2; D unresolved. V was pared by 2 bases and J by 7 bases, with 20 bases between. Germline CDR1 is SNHLY and CDR2 is FYNNEI. The CDR3 is 16 residues long. CDR3 amino acids: CASSESPILGAAGYTF. The CDR3 nucleotides read TGTGCCAGCAGTGAATCTCCCATACTAGGAGCCGCTGGCTACACCTTC.

The chain joins TRBV7-8 to TRBJ1-2; 7 nucleotides match TRBD1. Germline V gene lookup returns CDR1 SGHVS and CDR2 FQNEAQ. Trimming at V came to 10 bases and at J to 3 bases, leaving 8 bases not matched to a gene. The length of the CDR3 is 13 residues. CDR3 sequence: CATEGGTDYGYTF. DNA for the CDR3: TGTGCCACCGAAGGAGGGACAGACTATGGCTACACCTTC.